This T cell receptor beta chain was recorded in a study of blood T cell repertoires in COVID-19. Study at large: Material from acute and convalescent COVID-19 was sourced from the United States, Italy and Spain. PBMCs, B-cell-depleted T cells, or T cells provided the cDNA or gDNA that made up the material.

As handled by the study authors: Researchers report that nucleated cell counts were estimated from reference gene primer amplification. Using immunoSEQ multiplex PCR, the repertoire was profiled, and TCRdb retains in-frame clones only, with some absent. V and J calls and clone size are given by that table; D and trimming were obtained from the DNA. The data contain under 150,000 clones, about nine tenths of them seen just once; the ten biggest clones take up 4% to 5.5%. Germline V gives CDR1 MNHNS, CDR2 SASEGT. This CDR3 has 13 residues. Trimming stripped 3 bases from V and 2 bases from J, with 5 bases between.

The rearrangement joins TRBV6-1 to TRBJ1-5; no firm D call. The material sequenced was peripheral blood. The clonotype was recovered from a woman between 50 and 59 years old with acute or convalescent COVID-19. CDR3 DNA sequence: TGTGCCAGCAGTGATCTAGGCAATCAGCCCCAGCATTTT. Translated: CASSDLGNQPQHF.